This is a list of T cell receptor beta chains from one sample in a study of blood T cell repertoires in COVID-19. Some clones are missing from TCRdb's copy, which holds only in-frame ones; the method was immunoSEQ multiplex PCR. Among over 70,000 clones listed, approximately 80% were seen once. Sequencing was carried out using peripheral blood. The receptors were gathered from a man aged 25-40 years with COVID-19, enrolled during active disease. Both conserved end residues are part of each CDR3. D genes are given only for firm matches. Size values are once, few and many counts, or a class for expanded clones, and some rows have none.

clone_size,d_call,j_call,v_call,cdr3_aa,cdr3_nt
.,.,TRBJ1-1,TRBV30,CAWSFGTGGDTEAFF,TGTGCCTGGAGTTTCGGGACGGGGGGGGACACTGAAGCTTTCTTT
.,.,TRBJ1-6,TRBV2,CASRANSYNSPLHF,TGTGCCAGCAGGGCAAACTCCTATAATTCACCCCTCCACTTT
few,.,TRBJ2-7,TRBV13,CASSLRGGLHSYEQYF,TGTGCCAGCAGCTTGAGGGGGGGACTCCACTCCTACGAGCAGTACTTC
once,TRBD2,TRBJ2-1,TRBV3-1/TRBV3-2,CASSQVPSGRYEQFF,TGTGCCAGCAGCCAAGTTCCTAGCGGGAGGTATGAGCAGTTCTTC
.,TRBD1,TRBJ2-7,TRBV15,CATSRDGTGVGYEQYF,TGTGCCACCAGCAGAGATGGGACAGGGGTAGGCTACGAGCAGTACTTC
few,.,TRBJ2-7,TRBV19,CASSALGRPYEQYF,TGTGCCAGTAGCGCCTTGGGGAGACCCTACGAGCAGTACTTC
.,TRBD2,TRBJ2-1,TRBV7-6,CASSSSAGVISNEQFF,TGTGCCAGCAGCTCCTCAGCGGGGGTGATTAGCAATGAGCAGTTCTTC
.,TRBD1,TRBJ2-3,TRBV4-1,CASSHLQGADTQYF,TGCGCCAGCAGCCACTTACAGGGGGCAGATACGCAGTATTTT
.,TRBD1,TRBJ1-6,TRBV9,CASSSRTGYNSPLHF,TGTGCCAGCAGCTCCCGGACAGGGTATAATTCACCCCTCCACTTT
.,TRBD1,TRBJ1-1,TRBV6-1,CASSFDRANTEAFF,TGTGCCAGCAGTTTCGACAGGGCGAACACTGAAGCTTTCTTT
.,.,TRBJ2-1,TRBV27,CASSLEPYYNEQFF,TGTGCCAGCAGTCTGGAGCCCTACTACAATGAGCAGTTCTTC
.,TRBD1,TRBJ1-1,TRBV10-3,CAISRDRPFQAFF,TGTGCCATCAGCCGGGACAGGCCCTTCCAGGCTTTCTTT
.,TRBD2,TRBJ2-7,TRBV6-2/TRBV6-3,CASSYRLAGGVSYEQYF,TGTGCCAGCAGTTACAGGCTAGCGGGAGGCGTCTCCTACGAGCAGTACTTC
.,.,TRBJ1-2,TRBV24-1,CATSEAGNYGYTF,TGTGCCACCAGTGAGGCAGGGAACTATGGCTACACCTTC
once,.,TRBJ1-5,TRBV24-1,CATSERLNQPQHF,TGTGCCACCAGTGAGAGATTGAATCAGCCCCAGCATTTT
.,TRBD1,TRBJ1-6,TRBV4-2,CASSQVAGGAGSPLHF,TGTGCCAGCAGCCAAGTAGCAGGGGGCGCGGGATCACCCCTCCACTTT
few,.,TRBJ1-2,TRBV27,CASRRGGDYGYTF,TGTGCCAGCAGGAGGGGGGGAGACTATGGCTACACCTTC
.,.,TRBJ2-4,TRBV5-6,CASSFGPPLAKNIQYF,TGTGCCAGCAGCTTTGGGCCGCCGCTAGCCAAAAACATTCAGTACTTC
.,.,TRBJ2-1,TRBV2,CASSHPRNEQFF,TGTGCCAGCAGCCATCCCAGGAATGAGCAGTTCTTC
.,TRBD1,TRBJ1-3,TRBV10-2,CASRTGVGGNTIYF,TGCGCCAGCCGGACAGGGGTTGGTGGAAACACCATATATTTT
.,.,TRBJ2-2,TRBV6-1,CASSALSVASGGELFF,TGTGCCAGCAGTGCCCTTTCGGTCGCGTCCGGCGGGGAGCTGTTTTTT
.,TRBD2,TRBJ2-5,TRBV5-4,CASRRRTSGRAGETQYF,TGTGCCAGCAGGCGTAGGACTAGCGGGAGGGCGGGCGAGACCCAGTACTTC
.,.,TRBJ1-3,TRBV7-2,CASSSTGTGNTIYF,TGTGCCAGCAGCTCGACGGGGACAGGAAACACCATATATTTT
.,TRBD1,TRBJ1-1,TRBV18,CASSPGQSHTEAFF,TGTGCCAGCTCCCCGGGACAGTCTCACACTGAAGCTTTCTTT
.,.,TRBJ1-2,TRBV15,CATSRDDPSRRW,TGTGCCACCAGCAGAGATGATCCCAGCCGGAGGTGG
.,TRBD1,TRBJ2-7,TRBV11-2,CASSLGTGRSYEQYF,TGTGCCAGCAGCTTAGGGACAGGCCGCTCCTACGAGCAGTACTTC
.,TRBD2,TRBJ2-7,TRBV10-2,CASSQQGLAGYEQYF,TGCGCCAGCAGCCAACAAGGCCTAGCGGGGTACGAGCAGTACTTC
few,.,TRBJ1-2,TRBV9,CASSVMVGRGGYTF,TGTGCCAGCAGCGTAATGGTAGGGCGGGGCGGCTACACCTTC
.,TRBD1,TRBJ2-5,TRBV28,CASHTSTGAAETQYF,TGTGCCAGCCACACCTCGACAGGGGCGGCGGAGACCCAGTACTTC
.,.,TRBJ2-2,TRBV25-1,CASRRGSTGELFF,TGTGCCAGCAGGAGGGGGTCGACCGGGGAGCTGTTTTTT
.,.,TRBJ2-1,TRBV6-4,CASSPGESSGEQFF,TGTGCCAGCAGTCCGGGGGAGTCATCGGGTGAGCAGTTCTTC
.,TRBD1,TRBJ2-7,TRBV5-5,CASSLGQDSYEQYF,TGTGCCAGCAGCCTAGGACAGGATTCCTACGAGCAGTACTTC
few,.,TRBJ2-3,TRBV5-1,CASWRGRSADTQYF,TGCGCCAGCTGGCGGGGCAGGTCAGCAGATACGCAGTATTTT
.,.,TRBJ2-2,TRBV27,CASLSAGITGELFF,TGTGCCAGCCTGTCCGCAGGGATCACCGGGGAGCTGTTTTTT
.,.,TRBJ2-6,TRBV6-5,CASTRGGSGANVLTF,TGTGCCAGCACCCGGGGTGGCTCTGGGGCCAACGTCCTGACTTTC
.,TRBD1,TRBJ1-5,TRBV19,CASSIGQGVHQPQHF,TGTGCCAGTAGTATCGGACAGGGAGTCCATCAGCCCCAGCATTTT
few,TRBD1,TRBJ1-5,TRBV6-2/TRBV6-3,CASSYSGSSGGWPQHF,TGTGCCAGCAGTTACTCCGGCTCTTCAGGGGGATGGCCCCAGCATTTT
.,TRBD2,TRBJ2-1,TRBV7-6,CASSSQTSGRWYNEQFF,TGTGCCAGCAGCTCACAGACTAGCGGGAGGTGGTACAATGAGCAGTTCTTC
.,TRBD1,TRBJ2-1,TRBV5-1,CASSLGDRSSYNEQFF,TGCGCCAGCAGCTTGGGGGACAGGAGCTCCTACAATGAGCAGTTCTTC
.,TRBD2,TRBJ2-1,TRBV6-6,CASSYSREREGEQFF,TGTGCCAGCAGTTACTCAAGGGAGAGGGAGGGTGAGCAGTTCTTC
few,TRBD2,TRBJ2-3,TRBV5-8,CASNRGLANTQYF,TGTGCCAGCAACAGGGGACTAGCGAATACGCAGTATTTT
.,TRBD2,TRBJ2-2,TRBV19,CASSISGLAGGGELFF,TGTGCCAGTAGTATCTCGGGACTAGCGGGAGGCGGGGAGCTGTTTTTT
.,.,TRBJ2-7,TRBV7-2,CASSLGQPGAYEQYF,TGTGCCAGCAGCCTGGGACAACCAGGGGCCTACGAGCAGTACTTC
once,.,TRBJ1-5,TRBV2,CASSEASGGNQPQHF,TGTGCCAGCAGTGAAGCGAGTGGAGGGAATCAGCCCCAGCATTTT
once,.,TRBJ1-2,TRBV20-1,CSASTGTYGYTF,TGCAGTGCTAGTACAGGAACCTATGGCTACACCTTC
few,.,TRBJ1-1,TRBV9,CASSFLNPGEAFF,TGTGCCAGCAGCTTCCTCAACCCAGGGGAAGCTTTCTTT
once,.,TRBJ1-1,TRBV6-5,CASRQGPNTEAFF,TGTGCCAGCAGACAGGGTCCAAACACTGAAGCTTTCTTT
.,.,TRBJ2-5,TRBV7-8,CASSGRRDPKETQYF,TGTGCCAGCAGCGGGCGGAGGGACCCGAAAGAGACCCAGTACTTC
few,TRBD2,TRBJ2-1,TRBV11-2,CASSHLRAGGWDEQFF,TGTGCCAGCAGCCATCTACGAGCGGGAGGGTGGGATGAGCAGTTCTTC
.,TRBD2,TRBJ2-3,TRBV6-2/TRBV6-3,CASSTTSGRFTDTQYF,TGTGCCAGCAGTACGACTAGCGGGAGATTCACAGATACGCAGTATTTT
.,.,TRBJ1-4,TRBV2,CASSVTGTLAEKLFF,TGTGCCAGCAGCGTAACCGGGACATTAGCCGAAAAACTGTTTTTT
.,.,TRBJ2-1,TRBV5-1,CASSWAGSEQFF,TGCGCCAGCAGCTGGGCGGGAAGTGAGCAGTTCTTC